This T cell receptor beta chain was identified during a study of siplizumab effects on memory and regulatory T cells (dated 2019 in TCRdb). At the level of the whole study: The study examined how the anti-CD2 antibody siplizumab affects alloreactive T-cell subsets in allogeneic mixed lymphocyte reactions built from human PBMCs.

From the cysteine up to the phenylalanine, the CDR3 has a length of 14 residues. CDR3 DNA is the only sequence kept; it has 42 bases, read in frame from the first base. The CDR1 and CDR2 encoded by the germline V gene are SGHVS and FNYEAQ. The germline ends are 10 bases apart after V is trimmed by 1 base and J by 6 bases. Library preparation employed the immunoSEQ multiplex PCR assay. Each sample had roughly 90,000 TCR templates assayed by the deep sequencing platform. Genomic DNA extracted from sorted T cells was used for TCRbeta CDR3 sequencing. As for the original processing: The R programming language was used for clonal analysis of the TCRbeta CDR3 data. Comparing unstimulated samples against CFSE-low samples taken after the reaction was how alloreactive CD4+ and CD8+ clones were defined. Alloreactive CD4+ clones were assigned to regulatory or non-regulatory origin by matching sequences to sorted unstimulated Treg and non-Treg repertoires. TCRdb holds this immuneACCESS table with in-frame rearrangements only. Some clones are missing; in checked studies, unresolved V genes explain under half, and the rest has no known cause. V and J calls and clone size are given by that table; D and trimming were obtained from the DNA. The sample data list 100,000 or so clones, and 80% to 95% of these were observed just once. Together, the top ten hold 1% to 1.3% of the sample.

Overall study results and their limits: Siplizumab significantly lowered the cumulative frequency of alloreactive sequences that could be traced to unstimulated CD4+ memory T cells. No functional confirmation was obtained for the suppressive function of proliferating Tregs from siplizumab cultures. Of the alloreactive CD4+ clones that could be mapped, the Treg-derived share averaged roughly 69% with siplizumab compared with 25% to 30% in control reactions. Compared with memory T cells, unstimulated naive T cells appeared more diverse, and naive cells seemed to make a substantial contribution to the alloresponse. Because sequences below about 10^-5 frequency were poorly captured, only a minor fraction of alloreactive clones could be mapped to unstimulated subsets. For roughly 75-97% of proliferating CD4+ or CD8+ clones, no naive or memory phenotype could be assigned.

Sorted unstimulated T cells and proliferating T cells recovered from mixed lymphocyte reactions underwent TCRbeta CDR3 sequencing. Fresh whole blood from fewer than 12 HLA-typed healthy donors was used to isolate PBMCs. Details on this clone: Its antigen specificity is not known. Base qualities are not at hand, and no much larger clone is one base apart.

Rearrangement joined TRBV7-6 to TRBJ1-5, with an unclear D gene assignment. The TCR was taken from a human donor in good health. The sample comprised CD4+ T cells sorted from blood. CDR3 protein: CASSLGGGSQPQHF. The DNA reads as follows: TGTGCCAGCAGCTTAGGAGGTGGGAGTCAGCCCCAGCATTTT.